This T cell receptor beta chain was captured in a study of cytomegalovirus exposure and HLA in healthy donors. CDR1 and CDR2 from the germline V gene are KGHSH and LQKENI. V was clipped by 2 bases and J by 3 bases, with 11 bases between them. The CDR3 runs to 14 residues. Primers for the PCR totalled 60 Vbeta and 13 Jbeta. Data came from immunoSEQ multiplex PCR; TCRdb stores just in-frame clones and leaves some out. The profile shows tens of thousands of clones, roughly 63% of them singletons. This receptor was obtained from a woman between 45 and 65 years old in good health and CMV-seropositive. V gene TRBV18 combines with J gene TRBJ2-7, with D tentatively TRBD1 (6 bases). Sequencing was performed on PBMCs. The CDR3 DNA sequence: TGTGCCAGCTCACCAGAACAGGGCAACTACGAGCAGTACTTC. Its translation is CASSPEQGNYEQYF.